Each of the 22 T cell receptor beta chains below was sequenced from the same sample in a study of T-cell reconstitution after alpha-beta-depleted transplantation in children. Preparing the TCRbeta library involved the use of unique molecular identifiers. Via MiXCR, TCRdb re-called the PCR reads, giving one row per CDR3 protein. The profile shows 530,000 or so distinct CDR3 sequences, over 25% of them singletons. The source material was PBMCs, sampled before TCRalphabeta/CD19-depleted stem cell transplant. These receptors were taken from a boy less than two years old with Wiskott-Aldrich syndrome, due to receive a stem cell transplant.

This clonotype has only a few counts. The V gene is TRBV7-2, the J gene TRBJ1-6, with D possibly TRBD1 on 5 matching bases. Trimming removed 1 base from V and 8 bases from J, with 15 bases in between. Germline lookup yields CDR1 SGHTA and CDR2 FQGNSA. This CDR3 contains 16 residues. CDR3 bases: TGTGCCAGCAGCTTAGATCCAGGGATCTTTTATTCACCCCTCCACTTT. This codes for CASSLDPGIFYSPLHF.

This chain joins TRBV20-1 and TRBJ1-4; D is unresolved. V lost 5 bases to trimming and J lost 0 bases, with 13 bases between them. The V gene's germline CDR1 is DFQATT and CDR2 SNEGSKA (reference sequence). The CDR3 has 15 residues. The CDR3: CSAPHLGPTNEKLFF. DNA of the CDR3: TGCAGTGCTCCACATTTGGGCCCAACTAATGAAAAACTGTTTTTT.

The J gene is TRBJ2-7, the V gene TRBV20-1; D possibly corresponds to TRBD2 (5 bases). The CDR3 has 11 residues. Germline lookup yields CDR1 DFQATT and CDR2 SNEGSKA (reference sequence). V was clipped by 5 bases and J by 9 bases, with 14 bases between them. The CDR3 spells CSAQIFGLQYF. The DNA for the CDR3 is TGCAGTGCTCAAATTTTTGGACTGCAGTACTTC.

This clonotype showed up just a few times. This sequence joins TRBV13 and TRBJ2-1; the match to TRBD2 covers 8 bases. This CDR3 is 16 amino acids long. Trimming cost V 5 bases and J 3 bases; bases outside gene matches: 9. The germline V gene encodes CDR1 PRHDT and CDR2 FYEKMQ (reference sequence). This chain's CDR3 is CASSRRTSGIYNEQFF. The CDR3 DNA reads as TGTGCCAGCAGCCGGCGTACTAGCGGTATCTACAATGAGCAGTTCTTC.

This clonotype has just a few counts. The V gene is TRBV20-1, the J gene TRBJ2-1; possibly TRBD2 for D (6 bases). V was cut by 6 bases and J by 6 bases, with 21 bases left in between. The CDR3 has 15 residues. Germline V lookup: CDR1 DFQATT, CDR2 SNEGSKA (reference sequence). CDR3 region: CSAEDATSISNEQFF. The DNA of the CDR3 is TGCAGTGCCGAGGACGCGACTAGTATAAGCAATGAGCAGTTCTTC.

This sequence joins TRBV20-1 and TRBJ2-4, with D possibly matching TRBD2 (6 bases). Trimming took off 7 bases at V and 3 bases at J, with 16 bases between the two ends. Germline V lookup: CDR1 DFQATT, CDR2 SNEGSKA (reference sequence). This CDR3 region has 14 residues. CDR3 DNA sequence: TGCAGTGTCCGTTCGCGGCGGGACAAAAACATTCAGTACTTC. Its translation is CSVRSRRDKNIQYF.

V gene TRBV24-1 combines with J gene TRBJ2-5, with D unclear. The length of the CDR3 is 17 residues. Germline CDR1 reads KGHDR; CDR2 reads SFDVKD. V was trimmed by 1 base and J by 4 bases, leaving 18 bases between them. For the CDR3, the DNA is TGTGCCACCAGTGATTTAAAAGCGCCGCTTGAGAGAGAGACCCAGTACTTC. Translating it yields CATSDLKAPLERETQYF.

The J gene is TRBJ1-6, the V gene TRBV5-1; D remains ambiguous. Deletions cut 4 bases from V and 7 bases from J, with 12 bases between. This CDR3 spans 14 amino acids. CDR1 and CDR2 (germline): SGHRS, YFSETQ. The DNA for the CDR3 is TGCGCCAGCAGCCCACGGAGCGAAAATTCACCCCTCCACTTT. It is translated as CASSPRSENSPLHF.

This clonotype has only a few counts. The genes are TRBV20-1 and TRBJ2-7; tentatively, D is TRBD1 (5 bases). Trimming cost V 2 bases and J 2 bases, with 7 bases left between them. The germline V gene encodes CDR1 DFQATT and CDR2 SNEGSKA (reference sequence). The CDR3 runs to 12 residues. The CDR3 region is CSARIGAYEQYF. The CDR3 nucleotides are TGCAGTGCTAGAATAGGGGCCTACGAGCAGTACTTC.

The V and J genes are TRBV7-8 and TRBJ1-3; D is unclear. Germline V lookup: CDR1 SGHVS, CDR2 FQNEAQ. V lost 5 bases to trimming and J lost 0 bases, with 8 bases between them. The CDR3 totals 14 residues. CDR3 sequence (DNA): TGTGCCAGCAGCGCACCAGTCTCTGGAAACACCATATATTTT. This codes for CASSAPVSGNTIYF.

This clonotype was seen only a few times. The genes are TRBV29-1 and TRBJ2-2; 13 bases map to TRBD2. The CDR3 runs 16 residues. J was trimmed by 0 bases and V by 7 bases; bases with no gene match: 5. Germline-derived CDR1 and CDR2 are SQVTM and ANQGSEA. CDR3 loop: CSARLAGGSNTGELFF. CDR3 bases: TGCAGCGCCAGACTAGCGGGAGGCTCGAACACCGGGGAGCTGTTTTTT.

The chain employs TRBV14 and TRBJ2-7, with 9 positions matching TRBD1. The CDR3 length is 15 residues. CDR1 is SGHDN and CDR2 is FVKESK in the germline V gene. V trimming: 1 base; J trimming: 5 bases; junction bases outside the gene matches: 6. Here the CDR3 reads CASSQATGGRNEQYF. The CDR3 DNA follows: TGTGCCAGCAGCCAAGCAACAGGGGGCAGGAACGAGCAGTACTTC.

This clonotype was seen a few times. One end of the junction does not line up with germline, which may come from a read error. The chain carries TRBV5-1 and TRBJ2-6; TRBD1 might be the D (5 bases). Germline V CDR1 and CDR2: SGHRS, YFSETQ. The CDR3 length is 15 residues. The CDR3, as DNA: TGCGCCAGCAGCTTGAAGAGCTCTGGGGCCAACTTCCTGACTTTC. Translated, it gives CASSLKSSGANFLTF.

The CDR3 loop reads CASSLVRPTYNEQFF. CDR3 nucleotide sequence: TGTGCCAGCAGTTTAGTCCGACCGACCTACAATGAGCAGTTCTTC. J is TRBJ2-1 and V is TRBV28; D not resolved. Trimming took off 2 bases at V and 2 bases at J, with 10 bases between the two ends. Germline V gene lookup returns CDR1 MDHEN and CDR2 SYDVKM. The CDR3 is made up of 15 amino acids.

The table lists this clonotype with a few counts. V usage is TRBV3-1 and J usage is TRBJ1-1; tentative D call: TRBD1 (5 bases). The CDR3 runs 14 residues. Germline values: CDR1 LGHDT, CDR2 YNNKEL (reference sequence). Between the trimmed V and J ends, which lost 4 bases and 1 base, there was a span of 10 bases. Here the CDR3 reads CASSPGLKNTEAFF. The DNA of the CDR3 is TGTGCCAGCAGCCCGGGACTGAAGAACACTGAAGCTTTCTTT. The full variable domain, rest sourced from reference TRBV3-1 and TRBJ1-1, is DTAVSQTPKYLVTQMGNDKSIKCEQNLGHDTMYWYKQDSKKFLKIMFSYNNKELIINETVPNRFSPKSPDKAHLNLHINSLELGDSAVYFCASSPGLKNTEAFFGQGTRLTVV.

The V gene is TRBV5-1, the J gene TRBJ2-4; D is uncertain. The CDR3 extends over 15 amino acids. Trimming stripped 0 bases from V and 0 bases from J, with 7 bases between. CDR1 is SGHRS and CDR2 is YFSETQ in the germline V gene. The CDR3 bases are TGCGCCAGCAGCTTGGAATCACTAGCCAAAAACATTCAGTACTTC. Translating gives CASSLESLAKNIQYF.

The gene calls are TRBV5-1 and TRBJ2-5, with D perhaps matching TRBD2 (6 bases). The CDR3 has 13 residues. The V gene lost 4 bases and the J gene lost 4 bases, with 11 bases spanning the gap. Germline V gene data show CDR1 as SGHRS and CDR2 as YFSETQ. CDR3 amino acids: CASSGGSGETQYF. The DNA of the CDR3 is TGCGCCAGCAGCGGAGGGAGCGGAGAGACCCAGTACTTC.

The chain has TRBV2 and TRBJ1-4; no reliable D call. The CDR3 totals 13 residues. CDR1 is SNHLY, CDR2 FYNNEI, per germline. V was shortened by 5 bases and J by 3 bases, with 7 bases between the two germline ends. The CDR3 DNA reads TGTGCCAGCAGTCGGGTTTCTAATGAAAAACTGTTTTTT. The encoded protein is CASSRVSNEKLFF.

V and J are TRBV20-1 and TRBJ2-7, with TRBD2 identical over 15 bases. Germline V gene sequence: CDR1 DFQATT, CDR2 SNEGSKA (reference sequence). The CDR3 totals 17 residues. V was clipped by 3 bases and J by 3 bases; unmatched bases: 9. The CDR3 DNA follows: TGCAGTGCTAGTAGGGGACTAGCGGGAGGTATGAACTACGAGCAGTACTTC. Protein product: CSASRGLAGGMNYEQYF.

This clonotype appeared a few times. The chain couples TRBV12-3 or TRBV12-4 to TRBJ1-4; TRBD1 might be the D (5 bases). The CDR3 covers 14 residues. V shed 0 bases and J shed 10 bases, with 12 bases lying between them. This chain's CDR3 is CASSLAGPRGKLFF. CDR3 DNA: TGTGCCAGCAGTTTAGCGGGACCCAGAGGAAAACTGTTTTTT.

V and J are TRBV5-1 and TRBJ2-2; D tentatively fits TRBD1 or TRBD2 (5 bases each). The CDR3 is 15 amino acids. Germline V gene lookup returns CDR1 SGHRS and CDR2 YFSETQ. V was cut by 2 bases and J by 4 bases, with 12 bases left in between. Here the CDR3 DNA reads TGCGCCAGCAGCTTATTGGGGGATGGCACCGGGGAGCTGTTTTTT. Its translation is CASSLLGDGTGELFF. Looking up the rest from reference TRBV5-1 and TRBJ2-2 gives the full variable domain: KAGVTQTPRYLIKTRGQQVTLSCSPISGHRSVSWYQQTPGQGLQFLFEYFSETQRNKGNFPGRFSGRQFSNSRSEMNVSTLELGDSALYLCASSLLGDGTGELFFGEGSRLTVL.

This clonotype was seen more than once but under ten times. V is TRBV5-1 and J is TRBJ2-3; D may match TRBD1 or TRBD2 (5 bases each). V shed 0 bases and J shed 10 bases, with 12 bases lying between them. The length of the CDR3 is 13 residues. Looked up from germline, CDR1 is SGHRS and CDR2 is YFSETQ. CDR3 DNA: TGCGCCAGCAGCTTGGGAGGGGCCGACTCGCAGTATTTT. It yields the protein CASSLGGADSQYF.